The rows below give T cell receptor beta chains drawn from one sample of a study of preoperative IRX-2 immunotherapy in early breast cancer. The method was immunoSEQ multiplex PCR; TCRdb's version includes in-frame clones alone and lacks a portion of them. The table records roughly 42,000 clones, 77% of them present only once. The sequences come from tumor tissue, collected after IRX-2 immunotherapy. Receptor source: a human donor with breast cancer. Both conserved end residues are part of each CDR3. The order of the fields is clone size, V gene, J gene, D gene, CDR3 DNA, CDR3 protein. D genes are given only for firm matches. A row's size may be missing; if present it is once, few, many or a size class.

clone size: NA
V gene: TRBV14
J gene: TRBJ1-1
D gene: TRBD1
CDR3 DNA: TGTGCCAGCAACCCGACAGGGCTTGCTGAAGCTTTCTTT
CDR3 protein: CASNPTGLAEAFF

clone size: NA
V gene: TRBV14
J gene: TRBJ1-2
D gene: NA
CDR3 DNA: TGTGCCAGCAGCCCCCAAGGCAGGTACTATGGCTACACCTTC
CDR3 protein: CASSPQGRYYGYTF

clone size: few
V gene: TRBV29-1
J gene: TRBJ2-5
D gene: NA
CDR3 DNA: TGCAGCGTTGTGACTAGAAGGGAGACCCAGTACTTC
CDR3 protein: CSVVTRRETQYF

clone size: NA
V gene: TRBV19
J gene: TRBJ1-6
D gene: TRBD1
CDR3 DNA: TGTGCCAGTAGTGGGAGGACAGGGCAAAATTCACCCCTCCACTTT
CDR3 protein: CASSGRTGQNSPLHF

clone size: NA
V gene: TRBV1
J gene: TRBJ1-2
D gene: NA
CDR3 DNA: TGCGCCAGCAGCCAAGCCGGGACACAATTCAACTATGGCTACACCTTC
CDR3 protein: CASSQAGTQFNYGYTF

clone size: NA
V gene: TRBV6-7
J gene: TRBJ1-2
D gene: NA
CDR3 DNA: TGTGCCAGCAGTTACGACTTGGGGGCGGGCTACACCTTC
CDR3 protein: CASSYDLGAGYTF

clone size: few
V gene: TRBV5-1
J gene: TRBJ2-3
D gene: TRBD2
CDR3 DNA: TGCGCCAGCAGCTTGGATACTAGCGGAGATACGCAGTATTTT
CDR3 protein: CASSLDTSGDTQYF

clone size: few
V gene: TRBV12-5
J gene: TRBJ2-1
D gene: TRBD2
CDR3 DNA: TGTGCCAACCCCTGGGTAGCGGGGGGGCTGGAGCAGTTCTTC
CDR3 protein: CANPWVAGGLEQFF

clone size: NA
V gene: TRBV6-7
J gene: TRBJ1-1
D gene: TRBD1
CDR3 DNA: TGTGCCAGCAGCGACCAGGGACAGGAAAACACTGAAGCTTTCTTT
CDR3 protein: CASSDQGQENTEAFF

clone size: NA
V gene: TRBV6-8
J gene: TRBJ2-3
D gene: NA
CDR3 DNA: TGTGCCAGCAGTTACCCAGGCACAGATACGCAGTATTTT
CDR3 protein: CASSYPGTDTQYF

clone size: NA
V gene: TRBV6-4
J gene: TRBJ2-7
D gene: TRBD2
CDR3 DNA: TGTGCCAGCAGGCCACCGGGACTAGCGGGGGGCGAGCAGTACTTC
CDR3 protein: CASRPPGLAGGEQYF

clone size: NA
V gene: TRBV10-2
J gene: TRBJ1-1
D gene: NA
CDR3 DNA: TGCGCCAGCAGTGTACAGCCGAACACTGAAGCTTTCTTT
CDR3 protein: CASSVQPNTEAFF

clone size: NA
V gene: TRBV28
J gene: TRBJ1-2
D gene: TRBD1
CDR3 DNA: TGTGCCAGCAGACAACCGGGACAGGGGATTTATGGCTACACCTTC
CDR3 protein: CASRQPGQGIYGYTF

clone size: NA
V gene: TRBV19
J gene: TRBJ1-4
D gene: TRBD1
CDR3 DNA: TGTGCCAGTAGTAGGGGGGACAGAGACAATGAAAAACTGTTTTTT
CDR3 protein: CASSRGDRDNEKLFF

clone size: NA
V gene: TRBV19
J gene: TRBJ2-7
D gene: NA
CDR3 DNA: TGTGCCAGTAGCCCCGGGTACGGCGGTCCCTACGAGCAGTACTTC
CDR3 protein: CASSPGYGGPYEQYF

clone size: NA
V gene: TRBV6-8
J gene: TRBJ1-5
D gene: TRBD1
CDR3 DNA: TGTGCCAGCAGATACGACAGGGTGATTCAGCCCCAGCATTTT
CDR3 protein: CASRYDRVIQPQHF

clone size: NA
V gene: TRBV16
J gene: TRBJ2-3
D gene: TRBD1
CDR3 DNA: TGTGCCAGCAGCCTGGGGGACCGGGACAGGGTCGCAGATACGCAGTATTTT
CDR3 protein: CASSLGDRDRVADTQYF

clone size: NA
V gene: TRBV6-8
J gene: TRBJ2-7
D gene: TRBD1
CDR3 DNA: TGTGCCAGGCCCAGGGGGACCTTCTACGAGCAGTACTTC
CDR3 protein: CARPRGTFYEQYF

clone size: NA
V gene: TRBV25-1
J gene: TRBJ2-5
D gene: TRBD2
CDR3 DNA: TGTGCCAGCACGGGTAGCGGGGGAGTGGAGACCCAGTACTTC
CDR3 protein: CASTGSGGVETQYF

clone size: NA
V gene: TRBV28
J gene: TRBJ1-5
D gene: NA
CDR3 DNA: TGTGCCAGCAGCCCGCCAAGGAATCAGCCCCAGCATTTT
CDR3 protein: CASSPPRNQPQHF

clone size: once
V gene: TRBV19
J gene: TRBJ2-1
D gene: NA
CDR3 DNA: TGTGCCAGTACGGACCAATACAATGAGCAGTTCTTC
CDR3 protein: CASTDQYNEQFF

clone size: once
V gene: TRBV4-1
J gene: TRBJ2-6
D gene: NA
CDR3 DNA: TGCGCCAGCAGCCAAAGGGAACAGCCGATCTCTGGGGCCAACGTCCTGACTTTC
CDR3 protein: CASSQREQPISGANVLTF

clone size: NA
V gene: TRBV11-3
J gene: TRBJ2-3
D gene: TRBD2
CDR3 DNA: TGTGCCAGCAGACCCACTAGCGGAACAGATACGCAGTATTTT
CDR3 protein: CASRPTSGTDTQYF

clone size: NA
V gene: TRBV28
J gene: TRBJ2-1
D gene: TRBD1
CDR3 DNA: TGTGCCAGCAGTTTACAGGGGGCAAGCTCCTACAATGAGCAGTTCTTC
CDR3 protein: CASSLQGASSYNEQFF

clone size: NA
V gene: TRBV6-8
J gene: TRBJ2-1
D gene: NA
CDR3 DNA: TGTGCCATCAGACTCGGGGAAAATGAGCAGTTCTTC
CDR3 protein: CAIRLGENEQFF

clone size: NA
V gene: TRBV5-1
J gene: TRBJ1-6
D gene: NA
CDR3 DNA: TGCGCCAGCAGATTGTGGAGCTCCTATAATTCACCCCTCCACTTT
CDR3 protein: CASRLWSSYNSPLHF

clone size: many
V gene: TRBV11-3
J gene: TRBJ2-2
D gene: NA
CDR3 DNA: TGTGCCAGCAGCTTAGGTGCAGGCCGGGGCACCGGGGAGCTGTTTTTT
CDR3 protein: CASSLGAGRGTGELFF

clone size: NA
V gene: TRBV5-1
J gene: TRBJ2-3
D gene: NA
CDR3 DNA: TGCGCCAGCAGCTTGCAGGGCGGAGGACCAGATACGCAGTATTTT
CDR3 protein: CASSLQGGGPDTQYF

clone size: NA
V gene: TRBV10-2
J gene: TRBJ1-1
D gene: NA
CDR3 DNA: TGCGCCAGCAGTGACGGGTCAGGGGCTGCTTTCTTT
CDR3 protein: CASSDGSGAAFF

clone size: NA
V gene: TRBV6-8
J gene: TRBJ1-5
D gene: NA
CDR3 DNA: TGTGCCAGCAGTTATAGGTGGGACAATCAGCCCCAGCATTTT
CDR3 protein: CASSYRWDNQPQHF

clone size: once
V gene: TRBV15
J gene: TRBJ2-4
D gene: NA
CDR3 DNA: TGTGCCACCAGCGGAATGCAGAAAGCCAAAAACATTCAGTACTTC
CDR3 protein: CATSGMQKAKNIQYF

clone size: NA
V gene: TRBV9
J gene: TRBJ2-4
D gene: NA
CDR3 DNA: TGTGCCAGCAGTGAGCCCAGTTGGGCCAAAAACATTCAGTACTTC
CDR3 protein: CASSEPSWAKNIQYF

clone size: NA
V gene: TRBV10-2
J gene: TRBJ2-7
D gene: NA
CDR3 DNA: TGCGCCAGCACCTCGTTACGCGGTAGCTCCTACGAGCAGTACTTC
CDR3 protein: CASTSLRGSSYEQYF

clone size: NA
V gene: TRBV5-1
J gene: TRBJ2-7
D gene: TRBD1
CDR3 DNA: TGCGCCAGCAGTCTCGGGACAGGGGATCCCTACGAGCAGTACTTC
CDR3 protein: CASSLGTGDPYEQYF

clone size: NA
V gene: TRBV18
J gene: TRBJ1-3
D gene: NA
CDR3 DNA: TGTGCCAGCTCACCAAACGAGGGGAGCACTGGAAACACCATATATTTT
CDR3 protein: CASSPNEGSTGNTIYF

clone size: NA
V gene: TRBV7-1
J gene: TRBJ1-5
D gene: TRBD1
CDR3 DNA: TGTGCCAGCAGCGACGAACAGGGGGCTGGAGCCAATCAGCCCCAGCATTTT
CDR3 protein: CASSDEQGAGANQPQHF

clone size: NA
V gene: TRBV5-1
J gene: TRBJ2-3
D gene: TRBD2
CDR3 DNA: TGCGCCAGCAGCGGGGGACTAGCGGGATTCTACCTAGATACGCAGTATTTT
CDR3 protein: CASSGGLAGFYLDTQYF

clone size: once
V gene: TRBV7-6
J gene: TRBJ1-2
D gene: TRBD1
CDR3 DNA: TGTGCCAGCAGCTCGATTACAGGGGCCGGGGGCTACACCTTC
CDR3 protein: CASSSITGAGGYTF

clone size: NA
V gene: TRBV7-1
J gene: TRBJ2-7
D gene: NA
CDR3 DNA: TGTGCCAGCAGCCCGGAGCCCGGGACGGTAGTTTGGGAGCAGTACTTC
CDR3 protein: CASSPEPGTVVWEQYF

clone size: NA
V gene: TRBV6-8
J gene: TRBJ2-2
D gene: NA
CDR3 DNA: TGTGCCAGCAGGAGAGACACCGGGGAGCTGTTTTTT
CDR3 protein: CASRRDTGELFF